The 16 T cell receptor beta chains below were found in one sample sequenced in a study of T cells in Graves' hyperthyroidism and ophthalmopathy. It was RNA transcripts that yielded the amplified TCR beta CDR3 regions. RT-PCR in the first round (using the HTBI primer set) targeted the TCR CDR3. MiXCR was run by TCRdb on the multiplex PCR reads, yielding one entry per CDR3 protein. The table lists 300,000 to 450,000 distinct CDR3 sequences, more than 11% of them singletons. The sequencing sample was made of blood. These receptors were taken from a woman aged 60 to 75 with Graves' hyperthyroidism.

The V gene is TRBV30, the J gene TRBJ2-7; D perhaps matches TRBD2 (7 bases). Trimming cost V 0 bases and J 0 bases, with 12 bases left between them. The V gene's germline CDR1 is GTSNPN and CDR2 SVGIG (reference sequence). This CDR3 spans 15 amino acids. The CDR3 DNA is TGTGCCTGGAGTGTAAGGGGGGGGTACTCCTACGAGCAGTACTTC. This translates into CAWSVRGGYSYEQYF.

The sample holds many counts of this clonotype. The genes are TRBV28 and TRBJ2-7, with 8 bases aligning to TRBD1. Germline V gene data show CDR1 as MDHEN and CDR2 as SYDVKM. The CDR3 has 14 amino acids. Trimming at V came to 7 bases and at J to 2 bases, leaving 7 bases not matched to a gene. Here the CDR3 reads CASTPPGQAYEQYF. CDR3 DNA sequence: TGTGCCAGCACCCCGCCGGGACAGGCCTACGAGCAGTACTTC.

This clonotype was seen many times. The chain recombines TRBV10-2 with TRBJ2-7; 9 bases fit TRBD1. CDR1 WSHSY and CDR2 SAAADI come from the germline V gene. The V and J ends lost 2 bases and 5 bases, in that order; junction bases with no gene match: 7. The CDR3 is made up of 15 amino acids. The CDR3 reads CASSERAQGAHEQYF. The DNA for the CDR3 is TGCGCCAGCAGTGAGCGTGCACAGGGGGCGCACGAGCAGTACTTC.

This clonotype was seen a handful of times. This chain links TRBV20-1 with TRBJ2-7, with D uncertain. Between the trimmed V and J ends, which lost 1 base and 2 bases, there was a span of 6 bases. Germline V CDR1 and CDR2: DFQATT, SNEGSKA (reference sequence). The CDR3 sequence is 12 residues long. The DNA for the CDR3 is TGCAGTGCTAGAGGATACACCTACGAGCAGTACTTC. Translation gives CSARGYTYEQYF.

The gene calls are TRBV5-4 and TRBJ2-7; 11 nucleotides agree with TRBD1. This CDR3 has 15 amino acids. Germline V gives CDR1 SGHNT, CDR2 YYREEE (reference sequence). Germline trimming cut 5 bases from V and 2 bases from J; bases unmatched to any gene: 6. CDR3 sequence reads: CASSFPGQGAYEQYF. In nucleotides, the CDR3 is TGTGCCAGCAGTTTTCCGGGACAGGGGGCCTACGAGCAGTACTTC.

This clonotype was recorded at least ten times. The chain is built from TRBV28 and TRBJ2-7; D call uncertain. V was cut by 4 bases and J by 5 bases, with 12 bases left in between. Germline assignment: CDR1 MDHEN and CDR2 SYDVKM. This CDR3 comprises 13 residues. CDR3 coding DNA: TGTGCCAGCAGTTCCTCGTACAGCGACGAGCAGTACTTC. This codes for CASSSSYSDEQYF.

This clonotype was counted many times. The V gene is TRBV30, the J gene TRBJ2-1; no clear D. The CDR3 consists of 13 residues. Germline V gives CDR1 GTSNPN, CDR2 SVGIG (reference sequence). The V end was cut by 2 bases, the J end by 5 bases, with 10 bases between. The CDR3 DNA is TGTGCCTGGAGTTGGTCTAGGGACAATGAGCAGTTCTTC. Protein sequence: CAWSWSRDNEQFF.

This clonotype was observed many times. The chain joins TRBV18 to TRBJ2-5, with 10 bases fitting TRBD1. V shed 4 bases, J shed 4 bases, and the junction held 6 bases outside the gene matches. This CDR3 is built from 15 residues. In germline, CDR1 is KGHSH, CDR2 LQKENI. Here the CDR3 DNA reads TGTGCCAGCTCACTAGAGACAGGGGGCGGAGAGACCCAGTACTTC. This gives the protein CASSLETGGGETQYF.

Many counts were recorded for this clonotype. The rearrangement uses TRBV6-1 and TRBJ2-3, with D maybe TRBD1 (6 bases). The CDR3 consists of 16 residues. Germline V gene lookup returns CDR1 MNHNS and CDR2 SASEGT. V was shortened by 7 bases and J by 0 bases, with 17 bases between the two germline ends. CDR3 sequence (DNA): TGTGCCAGCATGTCCCTGGGGGCAGGTAGCACAGATACGCAGTATTTT. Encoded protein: CASMSLGAGSTDTQYF.

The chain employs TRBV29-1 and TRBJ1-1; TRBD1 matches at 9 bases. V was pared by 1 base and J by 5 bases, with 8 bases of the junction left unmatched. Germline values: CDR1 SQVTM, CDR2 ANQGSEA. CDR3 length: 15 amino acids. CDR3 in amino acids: CSVEAPGQGNTEAFF. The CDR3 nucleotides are TGCAGCGTTGAAGCGCCGGGACAGGGAAATACTGAAGCTTTCTTT.

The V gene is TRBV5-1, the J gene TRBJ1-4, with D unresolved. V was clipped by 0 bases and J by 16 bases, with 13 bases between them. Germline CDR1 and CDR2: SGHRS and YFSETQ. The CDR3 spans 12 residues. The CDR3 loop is CASSLDYAIWFF. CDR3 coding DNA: TGCGCCAGCAGCTTGGATTACGCCATTTGGTTTTTT.

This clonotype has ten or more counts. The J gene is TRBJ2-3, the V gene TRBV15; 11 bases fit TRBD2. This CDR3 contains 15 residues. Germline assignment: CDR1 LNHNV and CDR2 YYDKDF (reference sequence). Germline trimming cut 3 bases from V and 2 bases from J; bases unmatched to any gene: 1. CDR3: CATSRTSGNTDTQYF. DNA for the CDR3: TGTGCCACCAGCAGGACTAGCGGGAACACAGATACGCAGTATTTT. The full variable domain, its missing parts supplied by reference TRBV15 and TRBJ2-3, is DAMVIQNPRYQVTQFGKPVTLSCSQTLNHNVMYWYQQKSSQAPKLLFHYYDKDFNNEADTPDNFQSRRPNTSFCFLDIRSPGLGDTAMYLCATSRTSGNTDTQYFGPGTRLTVL.

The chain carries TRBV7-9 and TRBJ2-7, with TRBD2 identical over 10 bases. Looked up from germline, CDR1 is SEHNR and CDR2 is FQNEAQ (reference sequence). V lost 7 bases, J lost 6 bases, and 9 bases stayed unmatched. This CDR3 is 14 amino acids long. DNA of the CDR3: TGTGCCAGCACGGGAGCGGGAGGGTTGTTCGAGCAGTACTTC. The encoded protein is CASTGAGGLFEQYF.

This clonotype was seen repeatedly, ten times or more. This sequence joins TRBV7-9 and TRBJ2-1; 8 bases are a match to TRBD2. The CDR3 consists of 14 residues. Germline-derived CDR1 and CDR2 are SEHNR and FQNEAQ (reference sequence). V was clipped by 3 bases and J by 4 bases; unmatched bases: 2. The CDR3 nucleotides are TGTGCCAGCAGCTTTAGCGGGATGTACAATGAGCAGTTCTTC. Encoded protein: CASSFSGMYNEQFF.

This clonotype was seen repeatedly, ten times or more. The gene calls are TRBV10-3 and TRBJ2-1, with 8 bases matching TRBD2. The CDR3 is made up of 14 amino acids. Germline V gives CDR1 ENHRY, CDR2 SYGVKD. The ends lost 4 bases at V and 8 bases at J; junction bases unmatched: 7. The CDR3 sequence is CAISAGRANDEQFF. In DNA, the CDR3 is TGTGCCATCAGTGCCGGGAGGGCGAACGATGAGCAGTTCTTC.

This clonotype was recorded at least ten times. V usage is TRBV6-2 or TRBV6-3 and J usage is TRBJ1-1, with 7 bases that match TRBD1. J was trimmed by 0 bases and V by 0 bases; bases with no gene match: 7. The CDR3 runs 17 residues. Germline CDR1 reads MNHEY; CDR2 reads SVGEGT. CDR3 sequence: CASSYSSRGAMNTEAFF. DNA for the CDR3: TGTGCCAGCAGTTACTCTTCCAGGGGGGCCATGAACACTGAAGCTTTCTTT.